The 2 T cell receptor beta chains listed next were all sequenced from one sample in a study of regulatory T cells in long-lasting Graves disease. Construction of the TCR beta libraries employed iRepertoire HTBI primers in conjunction with Arm-PCR of CDR3 regions. TCRdb reprocessed the multiplex PCR reads with MiXCR, giving one entry per CDR3 protein. This table holds 520,000 or so distinct CDR3 sequences, about 11% found once. The time point was: newly diagnosed GD, antithyroid drugs for less than 3 months. PBMC RNA served as the TCR library source. This same sample was also taken into another study, of T cells in Graves' hyperthyroidism and ophthalmopathy.

Here the sequenced sample was peripheral blood mononuclear cells (PBMCs), taken at new diagnosis, from a patient treated with antithyroid drugs. Receptor source: a woman aged 25-40 years with Graves disease.

This clonotype was detected ten times or more. This sequence joins TRBV29-1 and TRBJ2-7, with 7 nucleotides matching TRBD2. Germline trimming cut 3 bases from V and 0 bases from J; bases unmatched to any gene: 14. CDR1 SQVTM and CDR2 ANQGSEA come from the germline V gene. This CDR3 is built from 17 residues. The CDR3 region is CSVEISGLRGSSYEQYF. The CDR3 region has the DNA TGCAGCGTTGAGATTAGCGGGCTAAGGGGTAGCTCCTACGAGCAGTACTTC.

This clonotype has at least ten counts. The chain uses TRBV19 and TRBJ2-1; D possibly corresponds to TRBD2 (7 bases). The ends were cut back, 4 bases at V and 5 bases at J, with 18 bases in the middle. This CDR3 region has 16 residues. The germline V gene encodes CDR1 LNHDA and CDR2 SQIVND (reference sequence). The chain's CDR3 is CASSNGGGGPNNEQFF. CDR3 sequence (DNA): TGTGCCAGTAGTAATGGGGGGGGCGGGCCCAACAATGAGCAGTTCTTC.